One and the same sample provided the 5 T cell receptor beta chains below, sequenced in a study of cytomegalovirus exposure and HLA in healthy donors. PCR was performed using 60 Vbeta and 13 Jbeta primers. TCRdb keeps only in-frame clones here, not all; method: immunoSEQ multiplex PCR. The data hold 110,000 to 150,000 clones, with about three quarters observed a single time. The sample consisted of PBMCs. These receptors were taken from a man aged 35-49 years in good health and CMV-seropositive.

This clone was detected once. The V and J genes are TRBV15 and TRBJ2-7; D is unresolved. Germline CDR1 reads LNHNV; CDR2 reads YYDKDF (reference sequence). This CDR3 is built from 11 residues. Trimming stripped 3 bases from V and 3 bases from J, with 3 bases between. For the CDR3, the DNA is TGTGCCACCAGCAGCAGCTACGAGCAGTACTTC. Translating gives CATSSSYEQYF.

Notes on this clone: One end of the junction is discordant with germline, which a read error may explain. Here the CDR3 reads CASSPLSGRRTDTQYF. CDR3 bases: TGTGCTAGCAGCCCCCTTAGCGGGAGAAGGACAGATACGCAGTATTTT. The chain has TRBV7-7 and TRBJ2-3; 9 bases line up with TRBD2. This CDR3 region has 16 residues. Germline CDR1 reads SSHAT; CDR2 reads FNYEAQ (reference sequence).

This clone showed up just once. This chain links TRBV27 with TRBJ2-2, with D unclear. CDR3 length: 13 residues. Between the trimmed V and J ends, which lost 5 bases and 1 base, there was a span of 5 bases. Germline lookup yields CDR1 MNHEY and CDR2 SMNVEV (reference sequence). The CDR3: CASSVMNTGELFF. The CDR3, as DNA: TGTGCCAGCAGTGTAATGAACACCGGGGAGCTGTTTTTT.

This chain joins TRBV28 and TRBJ2-1, with TRBD2 matching 9 bases. This CDR3 has 15 residues. Germline loops: CDR1 MDHEN, CDR2 SYDVKM. Germline trimming cut 5 bases from V and 4 bases from J; bases unmatched to any gene: 6. The CDR3 sequence is CASSTLAGDYNEQFF. CDR3 nucleotides: TGTGCCAGCAGTACACTAGCGGGTGATTACAATGAGCAGTTCTTC.

The chain joins TRBV5-1 to TRBJ1-4, with 9 bases fitting TRBD1. The CDR3 consists of 15 residues. Germline V gene lookup returns CDR1 SGHRS and CDR2 YFSETQ. The junction had 7 bases not matched to a gene; V was cut back by 2 bases and J by 8 bases. In DNA, the CDR3 is TGCGCCAGCAGCTTCCAAGGGACAGGGCACGAAAAACTGTTTTTT. This codes for CASSFQGTGHEKLFF.